This is a list of T cell receptor beta chains from one sample in a study of blood T cell repertoires in COVID-19. Sequenced by immunoSEQ multiplex PCR; TCRdb stores in-frame clones only, minus some. The sample has some 190,000 clones, 80% to 90% seen once. The sequenced sample consisted of peripheral blood. The receptors stem from a human donor in a cohort sampled during active COVID-19. Both conserved end residues are part of each CDR3. The order of the fields is clone size, J gene, V gene, D gene, CDR3 protein, CDR3 DNA. The D gene is left open where the match is weak. Clone size is not always given. Where it is, it says once, few, many or a class for expanded clones.

>.|TRBJ1-2|TRBV9|.
CASSVGPEYGYTF
TGTGCCAGCAGCGTAGGCCCCGAGTATGGCTACACCTTC
>.|TRBJ1-6|TRBV7-8|.
CAAGVGSNSPLHF
TGTGCGGCGGGGGTGGGCAGTAATTCACCCCTCCACTTT
>.|TRBJ2-3|TRBV5-4|TRBD2
CASSGRLAGEADTQYF
TGTGCCAGCAGCGGCCGACTAGCGGGAGAAGCAGATACGCAGTATTTT
>.|TRBJ2-7|TRBV12-5|.
CASGLVLGGRTRDEQYF
TGTGCTAGTGGTTTGGTACTTGGCGGAAGGACAAGGGACGAGCAGTACTTC
>.|TRBJ1-1|TRBV2|TRBD1
CASSIGQVNTEAFF
TGTGCCAGCAGCATCGGACAGGTGAACACTGAAGCTTTCTTT
>few|TRBJ1-4|TRBV2|.
CASSEYTTNEKLFF
TGTGCCAGCAGTGAATACACAACTAATGAAAAACTGTTTTTT
>.|TRBJ2-3|TRBV19|TRBD2
CASRLAGGLVADTQYF
TGTGCCAGCCGACTAGCGGGGGGGCTAGTCGCAGATACGCAGTATTTT
>.|TRBJ1-1|TRBV28|.
CASSSTWQGEAFF
TGTGCCAGCAGTTCGACTTGGCAGGGGGAAGCTTTCTTT
>once|TRBJ2-5|TRBV2|TRBD1
CASSNRGLSQETQYF
TGTGCCAGCAGTAACAGGGGGCTTAGCCAAGAGACCCAGTACTTC
>.|TRBJ1-4|TRBV3-1/TRBV3-2|.
CASSRGVGNEKLFF
TGTGCCAGCAGCCGGGGGGTTGGGAATGAAAAACTGTTTTTT
>.|TRBJ1-4|TRBV5-1|TRBD1
CASSQDRVTDKLFF
TGCGCCAGCAGTCAGGACAGGGTGACAGACAAACTGTTTTTT
>.|TRBJ2-3|TRBV5-1|.
CASSSTGTSTDTQYF
TGCGCCAGCAGCTCTACGGGGACTAGCACAGATACGCAGTATTTT
>.|TRBJ1-3|TRBV28|.
CASSPDRGNTIYF
TGTGCCAGCAGCCCTGACAGGGGAAACACCATATATTTT
>.|TRBJ1-5|TRBV28|.
CASISTTWQPQHF
TGTGCCAGCATTTCGACTACTTGGCAGCCCCAGCATTTT
>.|TRBJ1-1|TRBV18|.
CASSPPAWTREAFF
TGTGCCAGCTCACCACCGGCTTGGACGCGGGAGGCTTTCTTT
>.|TRBJ2-3|TRBV5-1|.
CASSSPRDFSTDTQYF
TGCGCCAGCAGCTCGCCGCGGGACTTTAGCACAGATACGCAGTATTTT
>few|TRBJ2-2|TRBV6-1|.
CASSEHMAGELFF
TGTGCCAGCAGTGAACACATGGCCGGGGAGCTGTTTTTT
>few|TRBJ2-7|TRBV11-3|TRBD2
CASSQRLAGVDEQYF
TGTGCCAGCAGCCAGAGACTAGCGGGAGTCGACGAGCAGTACTTC
>.|TRBJ2-2|TRBV5-1|.
CASGRDSRNTGELFF
TGCGCCAGCGGCAGGGACTCGCGGAACACCGGGGAGCTGTTTTTT
>.|TRBJ1-1|TRBV14|.
CASSQWAGRTEAFF
TGTGCCAGCAGCCAATGGGCGGGGAGGACTGAAGCTTTCTTT
>few|TRBJ1-1|TRBV4-1|TRBD1
CASSPGQGVWNTEAFF
TGCGCCAGCAGCCCGGGACAGGGGGTTTGGAACACTGAAGCTTTCTTT
>.|TRBJ2-7|TRBV5-1|TRBD1
CASSPNNGRGHEQYF
TGCGCCAGCAGTCCCAATAACGGCAGGGGGCACGAGCAGTACTTC
>.|TRBJ2-1|TRBV7-9|TRBD2
CASTSGRTFGEQFF
TGTGCCAGCACTAGCGGGAGGACCTTTGGGGAGCAGTTCTTC
>once|TRBJ2-5|TRBV24-1|.
CATSATDTGETQYF
TGTGCCACCAGTGCCACGGACACCGGAGAGACCCAGTACTTC
>.|TRBJ1-5|TRBV30|.
CAWSVQNNQPQHF
TGTGCCTGGAGTGTACAGAACAATCAGCCCCAGCATTTT
>.|TRBJ2-2|TRBV11-2|.
CASSYSRGGTGELFF
TGTGCCAGCAGCTACTCACGAGGGGGCACCGGGGAGCTGTTTTTT
>.|TRBJ1-2|TRBV19|TRBD1
CASSRTGGGNYGYTF
TGTGCCAGTAGCCGGACAGGGGGTGGTAACTATGGCTACACCTTC
>.|TRBJ1-6|TRBV27|TRBD1
CASSWGTGLPLHF
TGTGCCAGCAGTTGGGGGACAGGGTTACCCCTCCACTTT
>.|TRBJ1-5|TRBV19|TRBD1
CASSIHGRDSNQPQHF
TGTGCCAGTAGTATTCATGGTCGGGACAGTAATCAGCCCCAGCATTTT
>.|TRBJ2-5|TRBV6-1|.
CASSEGAGTQYF
TGTGCCAGCAGTGAAGGAGCCGGGACCCAGTACTTC
>.|TRBJ1-2|TRBV5-5|TRBD1
CASSLALTGTTTYGYTF
TGTGCCAGCAGCTTGGCCCTGACAGGGACAACAACCTATGGCTACACCTTC
>.|TRBJ2-2|TRBV28|TRBD1
CASGLLGGATGELFF
TGTGCCAGCGGTTTATTAGGGGGCGCGACCGGGGAGCTGTTTTTT
>.|TRBJ1-3|TRBV4-1|.
CASSRSRTRGSGNTIYF
TGCGCCAGCAGCCGTTCCCGGACAAGGGGCTCTGGAAACACCATATATTTT